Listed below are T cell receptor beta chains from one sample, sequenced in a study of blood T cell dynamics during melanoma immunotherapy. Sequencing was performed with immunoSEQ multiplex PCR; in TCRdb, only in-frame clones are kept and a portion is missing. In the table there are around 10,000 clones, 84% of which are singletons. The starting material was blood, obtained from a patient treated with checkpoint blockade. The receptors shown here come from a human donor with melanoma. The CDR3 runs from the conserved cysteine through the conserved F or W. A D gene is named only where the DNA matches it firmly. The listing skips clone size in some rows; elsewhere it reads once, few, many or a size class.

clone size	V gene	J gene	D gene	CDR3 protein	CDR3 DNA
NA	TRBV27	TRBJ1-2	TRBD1	CASSLTGVSYGYTF	TGTGCCAGCAGTTTGACAGGGGTTAGCTATGGCTACACCTTC
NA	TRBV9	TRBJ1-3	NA	CASSAYPNGERNAGNTIYF	TGTGCCAGCAGCGCCTACCCGAATGGGGAACGGAACGCTGGAAACACCATATATTTT
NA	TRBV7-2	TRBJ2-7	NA	CASSSITGTYEQYF	TGTGCCAGCAGCTCGATAACAGGGACCTACGAGCAGTACTTC
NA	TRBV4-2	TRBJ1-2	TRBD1	CASSPPGQISYGYTF	TGTGCCAGCAGCCCCCCGGGACAGATATCGTATGGCTACACCTTC
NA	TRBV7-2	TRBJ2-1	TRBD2	CASSYSGLATYNEQFF	TGTGCCAGCAGCTATTCGGGACTAGCCACCTACAATGAGCAGTTCTTC
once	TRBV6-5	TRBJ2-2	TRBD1	CASSWPQGADTGELFF	TGTGCCAGCAGTTGGCCGCAGGGGGCCGACACCGGGGAGCTGTTTTTT
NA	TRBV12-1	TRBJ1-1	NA	CASSFAGSPGGYTEAFF	TGTGCCAGCAGCTTTGCCGGGTCACCGGGGGGGTACACTGAAGCTTTCTTT
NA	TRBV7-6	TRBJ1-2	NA	CASSPRGNYGYTF	TGTGCCAGCAGCCCCCGGGGCAACTATGGCTACACCTTC
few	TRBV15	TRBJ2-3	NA	CATSRAATDTQYF	TGTGCCACCAGCAGAGCAGCCACAGATACGCAGTATTTT
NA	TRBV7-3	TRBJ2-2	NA	CASSRRTESNTGELFF	TGTGCCAGCAGCCGCAGAACGGAGTCGAACACCGGGGAGCTGTTTTTT
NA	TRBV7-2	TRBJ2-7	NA	CASSPRDGPYEQYF	TGTGCCAGCAGCCCCCGGGACGGCCCCTACGAGCAGTACTTC
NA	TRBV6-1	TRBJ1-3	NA	CASSEAEGAGNTIYF	TGTGCCAGCAGTGAAGCGGAGGGGGCTGGAAACACCATATATTTT
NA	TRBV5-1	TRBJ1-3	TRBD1	CASSSWTGGVGNTIYF	TGCGCCAGCAGCTCGTGGACAGGGGGCGTGGGAAACACCATATATTTT
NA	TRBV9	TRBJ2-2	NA	CASSTDGAIRTGELFF	TGTGCCAGCAGCACAGACGGAGCCATCAGAACCGGGGAGCTGTTTTTT
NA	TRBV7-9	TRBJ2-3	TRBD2	CASVSGGALATDTQYF	TGTGCCAGCGTTAGCGGGGGGGCCCTGGCTACAGATACGCAGTATTTT
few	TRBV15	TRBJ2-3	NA	CATSRVRGTGTDTQYF	TGTGCCACCAGCAGAGTGCGGGGAACGGGCACAGATACGCAGTATTTT
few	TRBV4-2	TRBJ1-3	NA	CASSLGSAGENGNTIYF	TGTGCCAGCAGCCTAGGATCGGCAGGAGAAAATGGAAACACCATATATTTT
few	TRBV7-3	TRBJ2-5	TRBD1	CASRQGTGQETQYF	TGTGCCAGCAGACAGGGGACAGGTCAAGAGACCCAGTACTTC
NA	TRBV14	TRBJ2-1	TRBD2	CASSGLAGAVLHNEQFF	TGTGCCAGCAGCGGACTAGCGGGGGCGGTTTTACACAATGAGCAGTTCTTC
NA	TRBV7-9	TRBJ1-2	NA	CASSLVYLGEEGYTF	TGTGCCAGCAGCTTGGTCTATCTTGGGGAGGAGGGCTACACCTTC
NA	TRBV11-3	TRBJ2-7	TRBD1	CASSPRSGGRGNEQYF	TGTGCCAGCAGCCCGCGATCAGGGGGCAGAGGGAACGAGCAGTACTTC
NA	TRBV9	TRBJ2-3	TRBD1	CASSVTGVADTQYF	TGTGCCAGCAGCGTAACAGGGGTGGCAGATACGCAGTATTTT
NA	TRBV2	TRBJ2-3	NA	CASSGARSSTDTQYF	TGTGCCAGCAGTGGCGCCCGGTCTTCCACAGATACGCAGTATTTT
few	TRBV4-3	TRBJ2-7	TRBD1	CASSPDRGGRYEQYF	TGCGCCAGCAGCCCGGACAGGGGAGGGAGGTACGAGCAGTACTTC
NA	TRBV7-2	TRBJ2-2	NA	CASSLQREDGSGELFF	TGTGCCAGCAGCCTACAGAGGGAGGACGGATCCGGGGAGCTGTTTTTT
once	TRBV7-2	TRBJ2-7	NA	CASSLPPGEQYF	TGTGCCAGCAGCTTACCCCCCGGGGAGCAGTACTTC